This entry features one T cell receptor (beta chain) sequence. The method was immunoSEQ multiplex PCR; TCRdb's version includes in-frame clones alone and lacks a portion of them. The sample lists about 160,000 clones, roughly nine tenths occurring once. The germline gives CDR1 GTSNPN, CDR2 SVGIG (reference sequence). The CDR3 contains 13 residues. V lost 3 bases and J lost 8; bases outside the gene matches: 2. These data belong to a study of blood T cell repertoires in COVID-19. This chain joins TRBV30 and TRBJ1-6; 9 bases agree with TRBD1. Input material: peripheral blood. The clonotype was recovered from a man between 60 and 75 years old with acute or convalescent COVID-19. CDR3: CAWRGQGDSPLHF. The DNA of the CDR3 is TGTGCCTGGAGGGGACAGGGTGATTCACCCCTCCACTTT.